This entry is about one T cell receptor (beta chain). Its cognate antigen is unknown. A much larger clone is a single base away; this may be a read error. As previously described, bulk TCR libraries were made using listed TCR primers. TCRdb called the PCR reads again in MiXCR, with one record for every CDR3 protein. The data contain under 350,000 distinct CDR3 sequences, about a quarter of them singletons. For naive CD8 T cells, sorting used the CD8+CD4-CCR7+CD45RA+ phenotype. This specimen comes from a study of molecular identifiers for immune sequencing clone quantification. Study overall: Five aliquots were made in replicates from the RNA of approximately 20,000 or 98,000 naive CD8 cells, and four were sequenced.

This CDR3 contains 11 residues. Germline V gene sequence: CDR1 SEHNR, CDR2 FQNEAQ (reference sequence). Study-wide findings and caveats: Barcode collisions between identical TCR molecules could shrink estimates of highly expanded clone sizes.

The TCR was taken from a human donor in good health. Some libraries in this study had Jurkat cell RNA spiked in. V usage is TRBV7-9 and J usage is TRBJ1-1, with D unclear. Input material: naive CD8+ T cells from blood, with Jurkat cell RNA spiked in. As to subset: FACS-sorted CD8+CD4-CCR7+CD45RA+ naive T cells. The CDR3 DNA reads TGTGCCGGCAGCTTGGAGGGTGCAGCTTTCTTT. As protein: CAGSLEGAAFF. The whole variable domain, remainder taken from reference TRBV7-9 and TRBJ1-1, is DTGVSQNPRHKITKRGQNVTFRCDPISEHNRLYWYRQTLGQGPEFLTYFQNEAQLEKSRLLSDRFSAERPKGSFSTLEIQRTEQGDSAMYLCAGSLEGAAFFGQGTRLTVV.